This T cell receptor beta chain was recorded in a study of blood T cells in healthy people across ages. The total RNA that was extracted per sample amounted to at least 5 micrograms. PCR was performed a second time for roughly 7 to 11 cycles using a sample-barcoded 5' primer and a J-beta primer mix. TCRdb re-called the 5' RACE reads through MiXCR, storing one row per CDR3 protein. Of over 750,000 distinct CDR3 sequences in the sample, 20% to 25% were seen once. Trimming removed 5 bases at V and 3 bases at J, with 14 bases between. This CDR3 has 14 amino acids. Germline values: CDR1 SGHTA, CDR2 FQGNSA. This clonotype was detected only a few times. The antigen remains unidentified. Study results and caveats: A greater number of naive CD4+ cells and higher diversity distinguished long-lived donors from aged donors. Across samples, TCR beta diversity tracked strongly with naive T cell percentage.

The same data also went into a second study, on T cells of mothers and their children. That publication notes: Related mother and child pairs showed slightly greater overlap (not significant) than unrelated pairs did.

This sequence joins TRBV7-2 and TRBJ2-7; unclear D gene. Sequencing was done on a sample of blood. The TCR originated in a boy aged 5-17 years in good health. The CDR3: CASSPAPTDYEQYF. The CDR3 coding sequence is TGTGCCAGCAGCCCGGCCCCCACTGACTACGAGCAGTACTTC. The full variable domain, its missing parts supplied by reference TRBV7-2 and TRBJ2-7, is GAGVSQSPSNKVTEKGKDVELRCDPISGHTALYWYRQSLGQGLEFLIYFQGNSAPDKSGLPSDRFSAERTGGSVSTLTIQRTQQEDSAVYLCASSPAPTDYEQYFGPGTRLTVT.